This T cell receptor beta chain was sequenced for a study of PD-L1 blockade in urothelial cancer (dated by TCRdb to 2016 to 2017). As for the study more broadly: Therapy was started at some point between 2013 and 2015 for all patients, and atezolizumab 1,200 mg was administered intravenously every 3 weeks. About 85% of the roughly 29 patients were males with bladder-origin urothelial cancer, and about 65% of the roughly 30 reported a prior smoking history. Blood samples were analyzed at 3 weeks after treatment start (second dose) and at 6 weeks after treatment start. A median of around 150,000 T cells and around 81,000 unique TCRs was obtained from blood samples, and a median clonality of around 0.08 was observed. TCR sequencing covered pretreatment tumor samples and matched, serially collected peripheral blood taken before and after atezolizumab treatment. Pretreatment blood TCR-seq was available for twenty-nine patients, at least one posttreatment blood collection was obtained for about 25 patients, and tumor TCR-seq was available for about 25 patients. Somatic, immune and clinical correlates of response to PD-L1 blockade with atezolizumab in urothelial cancer were the focus of an exploratory multi-omic analysis. Durable clinical benefit meant progression-free survival longer than 6 months, and TCR features were also tested against progression-free and overall survival. Durable clinical benefit was achieved by nine patients but not by the remaining 20. An ECOG performance status of 0 or 1 was recorded for the patients, and 0 to 3 prior chemotherapy regimens had been received by the patients. In the same patients, whole exome sequencing and RNA sequencing of pretreatment tumors were performed in addition to TCR sequencing.

The time point label on this specimen signifies: pretreatment peripheral blood. The cohort comprised roughly 30 patients with locally advanced or metastatic urothelial carcinoma treated at Memorial Sloan Kettering on a trial protocol. Peripheral blood mononuclear cells were collected pretreatment and during treatment, with between 1 and 8 total time points per patient. The Qiagen DNeasy Blood extraction kit was used to purify genomic DNA from total PBMCs and tumor samples. PBMCs were collected pretreatment and during treatment and were isolated and stored as previously described. Comment on this clone: The target of this receptor is not known. Base qualities are not at hand, and no much larger clone is one base apart.

Study-wide findings and limitations: Because the sample size was small (n of about 29) and many of the analyses were exploratory, the results are meant to be hypothesis-generating. A pretreatment peripheral blood TCR clonality below the median was linked to improved progression-free and overall survival. Patients with durable benefit showed greater expansion of tumor-associated TCR clones in peripheral blood 3 weeks after starting treatment (n ≈ 21, p = 0.022).

Each PCR received spiked-in synthetic TCR analog templates so that absolute template abundance could be estimated from read counts. The immunoSEQ assay used bias-controlled V and J gene primers to amplify TCRbeta CDR3 regions from genomic DNA. Rearranged TCRbeta segments were sequenced at approximately 20X coverage. The study's own analysis went as follows. Sequencing errors were corrected by clustering, and CDR3s were annotated against IMGT so that V, D and J genes could be assigned. Out-of-frame and stop-codon sequences were excluded, and only productive TCRbeta rearrangements were used in downstream analyses. To compute clonality, Shannon entropy was normalized by the log of the number of unique productive sequences and then subtracted from one. Clones differing between time points or between blood and tumor were identified using Fisher's exact test with Benjamini-Hochberg correction, with an adjusted p below 0.01 applied as the threshold. The table was pulled from immuneACCESS by TCRdb, which kept in-frame rearrangements only. Such tables lose some clones; where checked, under half of the loss comes from unresolved V genes, and the rest has no known cause. The V and J calls and clone size come from that table; D and trimming were worked out from the DNA. For this sample the table gives 70,000 to 75,000 clones, of which roughly 89% were detected only once. The ten biggest clones cover roughly 9% of the sample.

Sequenced here: PBMCs, sampled around atezolizumab (anti-PD-L1) treatment. The TCR sequence derives from a woman aged 70-85 years with urothelial cancer.

DNA sequence: TGTGCCATCCGGGACAGCCTGTTTCCGGAGACCCAGTACTTC. This gives the protein CAIRDSLFPETQYF. Rearrangement joined TRBV6-1 to TRBJ2-5; 7 bases in the middle match TRBD1. Unmatched junction bases come to 13, with V trimmed by 10 bases and J by 5 bases. The CDR3 holds 14 amino acids from the cysteine to the phenylalanine. Only the CDR3 region is kept as DNA, spanning 42 bases read in frame from base 1. The germline V gene specifies MNHNS as CDR1 and SASEGT as CDR2.